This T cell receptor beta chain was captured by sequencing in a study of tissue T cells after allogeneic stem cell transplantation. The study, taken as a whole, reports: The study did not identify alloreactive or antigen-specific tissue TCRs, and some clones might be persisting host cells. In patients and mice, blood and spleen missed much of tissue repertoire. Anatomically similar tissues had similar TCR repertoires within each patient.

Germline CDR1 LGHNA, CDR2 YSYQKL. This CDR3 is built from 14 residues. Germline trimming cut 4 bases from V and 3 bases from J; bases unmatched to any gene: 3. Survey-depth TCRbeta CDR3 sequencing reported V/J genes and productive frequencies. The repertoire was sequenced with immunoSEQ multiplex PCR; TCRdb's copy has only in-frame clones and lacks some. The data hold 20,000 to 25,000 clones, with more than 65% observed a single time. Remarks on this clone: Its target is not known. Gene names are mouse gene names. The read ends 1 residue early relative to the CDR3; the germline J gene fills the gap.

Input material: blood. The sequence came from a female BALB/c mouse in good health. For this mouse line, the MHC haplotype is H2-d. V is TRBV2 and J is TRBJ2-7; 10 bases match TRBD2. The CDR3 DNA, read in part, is TGTGCCAGCAGCCGAGACTGGGGGGTCTATGAACAGTAC. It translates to CASSRDWGVYEQY. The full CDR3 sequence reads CASSRDWGVYEQYF.